The rows below give T cell receptor beta chains drawn from one sample of a study of T-cell reconstitution after alpha-beta-depleted transplantation in children. TCRdb used MiXCR to reprocess the PCR reads, holding one entry per CDR3 protein. The table has about half a million distinct CDR3 sequences, approximately 12% seen once. The sequencing here drew on PBMCs from the stem cell graft donor, taken from the stem cell graft. Every receptor here comes from a human donor who donated a stem cell graft to a child with combined immunodeficiency. Both conserved end residues are part of each CDR3. The D gene is left open where the match is weak. Where a row states a size, it is once, few, many or the class of an expanded clone; other rows omit it.

D	V	size	J	DNA	CDR3
-	TRBV11-2	few	TRBJ2-5	TGTGCCAGCAGCTTGATGGCTGGGGGGCCTGATGAGACCCAGTACTTC	CASSLMAGGPDETQYF
-	TRBV20-1	few	TRBJ2-1	TGCAATGCTAGAGACCGGAGCTCCTACAATGAGCAGTTCTTC	CNARDRSSYNEQFF
TRBD1	TRBV12-3/TRBV12-4	-	TRBJ1-5	TGTGCCAGCAAGCCAATGGGGACAGTCAATCAGCCCCAGCATTTT	CASKPMGTVNQPQHF
-	TRBV6-2/TRBV6-3	-	TRBJ2-2	TGTGCCAGCAGTTCGACAGCGGGTAGCTCGAACACCGGGGAGCTGTTTTTT	CASSSTAGSSNTGELFF
-	TRBV5-1	few	TRBJ2-5	TGCGCCAGCGCGCGGGGGGACAGGGTATACCAAGAGACCCAGTACTTC	CASARGDRVYQETQYF
-	TRBV30	few	TRBJ2-1	TGTGCCTGCAATGAGCAGTTCTTC	CACNEQFF
TRBD2	TRBV10-3	-	TRBJ2-1	TGTGCCAGCTTTAGCGGGGGCTCCTACAATGAGCAGTTCTTC	CASFSGGSYNEQFF
TRBD1	TRBV7-2	-	TRBJ2-7	TGTGCCAGCAGCACCCGGGACAGCCTATATTACGAGCAGTACTTC	CASSTRDSLYYEQYF
TRBD2	TRBV29-1	many	TRBJ2-3	TGCAGCGTTCCCTATGCGGGGGGTAGCACAGATACGCAGTATTTT	CSVPYAGGSTDTQYF
-	TRBV5-5	many	TRBJ2-1	TGTGCCAGCAGCTGGGCGAATGAGCAGTTCTTC	CASSWANEQFF
-	TRBV15	few	TRBJ2-7	TGTGCCACCAGCAGAAGGACGCAAGGATACGAGCAGTACTTC	CATSRRTQGYEQYF
-	TRBV20-1	few	TRBJ1-6	TGCAGTGCATGGAGTAATTCACCCCTCCACTTT	CSAWSNSPLHF
-	TRBV19	-	TRBJ1-1	TGTGCCAGTAGTATCCGGGGCGCCGCTGAAGCTTTCTTT	CASSIRGAAEAFF
TRBD2	TRBV4-3	-	TRBJ2-3	TGCGCCAGCAGCCAAGATTACGCGGGAGGCTTCACAGATACGCAGTATTTT	CASSQDYAGGFTDTQYF
-	TRBV5-1	-	TRBJ1-6	TGCGCCAGCAGCTTGGGGGACACAAATAATTCACCCCTCCACTTT	CASSLGDTNNSPLHF
-	TRBV7-9	many	TRBJ1-1	TGTGCCAGCAGCTTATTTGGGACCCACACTGAAGCTTTCTTT	CASSLFGTHTEAFF
-	TRBV5-1	many	TRBJ2-7	TGCGCCAGCAGCTTGTGGGTAGGGGACACAACCTACGAGCAGTACTTC	CASSLWVGDTTYEQYF
-	TRBV28	few	TRBJ2-7	TGTGCCAGCAGTTTCGGCAGGTCCCTGTACTTC	CASSFGRSLYF
-	TRBV7-8	few	TRBJ2-7	TGTGCCAGCAGCCGCGGGACAGAGGCCTACGAGCAGTACTTC	CASSRGTEAYEQYF
-	TRBV30	few	TRBJ2-1	TGTGCCTGGAGCCCTCCGGGACTCCAGTTCTTC	CAWSPPGLQFF
TRBD1	TRBV28	-	TRBJ2-3	TGTGCCAGCAGCCTCCCCGGGACAGGGATATCGACAGATACGCAGTATTTT	CASSLPGTGISTDTQYF
-	TRBV12-3/TRBV12-4	many	TRBJ1-2	TGTGCCAGCAGTTTTATCGGTGCCTATGGCTACACCTTC	CASSFIGAYGYTF
-	TRBV20-1	-	TRBJ2-4	TGCTGTGCTAGAGATGGAGGCGAAGAATGGAAAAACATTCAGTACTTC	CCARDGGEEWKNIQYF
TRBD2	TRBV2	many	TRBJ2-3	TGTGCCAGCAGTGGGCTAGCGGGAGGGACAGATACGCAGTATTTT	CASSGLAGGTDTQYF
TRBD1	TRBV25-1	-	TRBJ1-5	TGTGCCAGCAATGCAGGGGGGGGTATTCAGCCCCAGCATTTT	CASNAGGGIQPQHF
TRBD2	TRBV30	once	TRBJ2-1	TGTGCCTGGAGTCTGGGGCGGGAGGTCGGTGAGCAGTTCTTC	CAWSLGREVGEQFF
-	TRBV10-3	few	TRBJ2-5	TGTGCCATCCAAGGACAGGGAGGGGAGACCCAGTACTTC	CAIQGQGGETQYF
TRBD2	TRBV10-3	few	TRBJ2-3	TGTGCCATCAGTGAGTCGCCTAGCGGGGCCACAGATACGCAGTATTTT	CAISESPSGATDTQYF
-	TRBV9	many	TRBJ2-1	TGTGCCAGCAGCGTAGCGCAGGGTGGGTACAATGAGCAGTTCTTC	CASSVAQGGYNEQFF
-	TRBV20-1	-	TRBJ2-3	TGCAGTGCTTCCGACCCCCGACGTGCTAGCACAGATACGCAGTATTTT	CSASDPRRASTDTQYF
-	TRBV11-3	-	TRBJ2-1	TGTGCCAGCAGCTTTACAGGGCCGGGGGAGCAGTTCTTC	CASSFTGPGEQFF
-	TRBV25-1	-	TRBJ2-5	TGTGCCAGCAGTGAATTGGGCGGGAAAGAGACCCAGTACTTC	CASSELGGKETQYF
-	TRBV7-8	-	TRBJ2-1	TGTGCCAGCAGCTTAGTTGTCACTCACGACAATGAGCAGTTCTTC	CASSLVVTHDNEQFF
TRBD1	TRBV20-1	-	TRBJ2-7	TGCAGTGCCACTAGCTCCGGGACAGGGGGAATCGAGCAGTACTTC	CSATSSGTGGIEQYF
TRBD1	TRBV6-1	few	TRBJ2-1	TGTGCCAGCAGGTCCACAGGGGGATCCTACAATGAGCAGTTCTTC	CASRSTGGSYNEQFF